This is a list of T cell receptor beta chains from one sample in a study of CD8 T cells in ankylosing spondylitis. TCRdb reprocessed the 5' RACE reads with MiXCR, giving one entry per CDR3 protein. The repertoire includes 380,000 or so distinct CDR3 sequences, 20% to 25% of them detected once, and about an eighth sits in the top ten. Sequenced sample: blood, either unsorted or a sorted T cell fraction (not recorded which). These receptors all stem from a male donor with ankylosing spondylitis or in good health (not recorded which). Each CDR3 is given with its conserved first and last residue. Each record gives: clone size, J gene, V gene, D gene, CDR3 protein, CDR3 DNA. D genes are given only for firm matches. A row's size may be missing; if present it is once, few, many or a size class.

abundance: -
j_gene: TRBJ2-3
v_gene: TRBV12-3/TRBV12-4
d_gene: TRBD2
CDR3aa: CASRPGLGTDTQYF
CDR3nt: TGTGCCAGCAGGCCGGGACTAGGCACAGATACGCAGTATTTT

abundance: few
j_gene: TRBJ2-7
v_gene: TRBV21-1
d_gene: -
CDR3aa: CASPKGLPGTSGEDTYEQYF
CDR3nt: TGTGCCAGCCCCAAAGGCCTCCCCGGGACTAGCGGGGAAGACACCTACGAGCAGTACTTC

abundance: -
j_gene: TRBJ1-6
v_gene: TRBV12-3/TRBV12-4
d_gene: -
CDR3aa: CASSQLNSPLHF
CDR3nt: TGTGCCAGCAGTCAACTCAATTCACCCCTCCACTTT

abundance: -
j_gene: TRBJ2-3
v_gene: TRBV28
d_gene: -
CDR3aa: CASSSTSDTRTDTQYF
CDR3nt: TGTGCCAGCAGTTCCACCTCCGACACCCGCACAGATACGCAGTATTTT

abundance: few
j_gene: TRBJ1-3
v_gene: TRBV20-1
d_gene: -
CDR3aa: CSAPNQDRMDTIYF
CDR3nt: TGCAGTGCGCCCAATCAAGACAGGATGGACACCATATATTTT

abundance: -
j_gene: TRBJ2-3
v_gene: TRBV4-2
d_gene: -
CDR3aa: CASSQEPDHTDTQYF
CDR3nt: TGTGCCAGCAGCCAAGAACCGGACCACACAGATACGCAGTATTTT

abundance: many
j_gene: TRBJ2-1
v_gene: TRBV7-9
d_gene: -
CDR3aa: CASSLGHNEQFF
CDR3nt: TGTGCCAGCAGCTTAGGTCACAATGAGCAGTTCTTC

abundance: -
j_gene: TRBJ2-1
v_gene: TRBV7-9
d_gene: -
CDR3aa: CASPPRQLNEQFF
CDR3nt: TGTGCCAGCCCTCCTCGGCAGCTCAATGAGCAGTTCTTC

abundance: few
j_gene: TRBJ1-2
v_gene: TRBV29-1
d_gene: -
CDR3aa: CSVVGQGNNYGYTF
CDR3nt: TGCAGCGTTGTTGGGCAGGGGAATAACTATGGCTACACCTTC

abundance: -
j_gene: TRBJ1-2
v_gene: TRBV2
d_gene: -
CDR3aa: CASSEALGAGYTF
CDR3nt: TGTGCCAGCAGTGAAGCGTTGGGGGCCGGCTACACCTTC

abundance: -
j_gene: TRBJ2-1
v_gene: TRBV15
d_gene: TRBD1
CDR3aa: CATSRVDMTGWNEQFF
CDR3nt: TGTGCCACCAGCAGGGTTGATATGACAGGGTGGAATGAGCAGTTCTTC

abundance: few
j_gene: TRBJ2-2
v_gene: TRBV5-1
d_gene: TRBD1
CDR3aa: CASSLPHSGTGPGELFF
CDR3nt: TGCGCCAGCAGCTTGCCCCATTCCGGGACAGGGCCCGGGGAGCTGTTTTTT

abundance: few
j_gene: TRBJ2-7
v_gene: TRBV4-1
d_gene: -
CDR3aa: CASSQDGQGSYEQYF
CDR3nt: TGCGCCAGCAGCCAAGATGGGCAGGGCTCCTACGAGCAGTACTTC

abundance: -
j_gene: TRBJ2-7
v_gene: TRBV29-1
d_gene: -
CDR3aa: CSVGGVGGIYEQYF
CDR3nt: TGCAGCGTTGGAGGAGTGGGGGGTATCTACGAGCAGTACTTC

abundance: -
j_gene: TRBJ2-2
v_gene: TRBV11-2
d_gene: TRBD2
CDR3aa: CASSYPRGGQAGELFF
CDR3nt: TGTGCCAGCAGCTACCCTCGGGGGGGCCAGGCCGGGGAGCTGTTTTTT

abundance: -
j_gene: TRBJ2-3
v_gene: TRBV28
d_gene: -
CDR3aa: CASSLSNWDTQYF
CDR3nt: TGTGCCAGCAGTTTATCTAATTGGGATACGCAGTATTTT

abundance: -
j_gene: TRBJ2-7
v_gene: TRBV12-3/TRBV12-4
d_gene: TRBD1
CDR3aa: CASSSTGFIYEQYF
CDR3nt: TGTGCCAGCAGTTCGACAGGGTTCATTTACGAGCAGTACTTC

abundance: -
j_gene: TRBJ2-1
v_gene: TRBV19
d_gene: -
CDR3aa: CASSPDRYSSYNEQFF
CDR3nt: TGTGCCAGTAGTCCTGACAGGTATAGCTCCTACAATGAGCAGTTCTTC

abundance: few
j_gene: TRBJ1-5
v_gene: TRBV6-1
d_gene: -
CDR3aa: CASWTGYSNQPQHF
CDR3nt: TGTGCCAGCTGGACCGGATATAGCAATCAGCCCCAGCATTTT

abundance: few
j_gene: TRBJ2-2
v_gene: TRBV12-3/TRBV12-4
d_gene: TRBD2
CDR3aa: CASSHRLAGGRNTGELFF
CDR3nt: TGTGCCAGCAGTCACCGACTAGCGGGGGGACGGAACACCGGGGAGCTGTTTTTT

abundance: -
j_gene: TRBJ2-6
v_gene: TRBV2
d_gene: -
CDR3aa: CASSGDREETGANVLTF
CDR3nt: TGTGCCAGCAGCGGAGACAGGGAGGAAACTGGGGCCAACGTCCTGACTTTC

abundance: -
j_gene: TRBJ2-7
v_gene: TRBV28
d_gene: -
CDR3aa: CASSLGTATPPNEQYF
CDR3nt: TGTGCCAGCAGTTTGGGCACGGCCACCCCCCCCAACGAGCAGTACTTC

abundance: -
j_gene: TRBJ1-1
v_gene: TRBV15
d_gene: TRBD1
CDR3aa: CATSKYRQGITEAFF
CDR3nt: TGTGCCACCAGCAAATACCGACAGGGAATCACTGAAGCTTTCTTT

abundance: -
j_gene: TRBJ2-7
v_gene: TRBV7-8
d_gene: TRBD1
CDR3aa: CASSPTGLQYEQYF
CDR3nt: TGTGCCAGCAGCCCGACAGGGCTCCAGTACGAGCAGTACTTC

abundance: -
j_gene: TRBJ2-3
v_gene: TRBV7-9
d_gene: -
CDR3aa: CASSLWTVNTQYF
CDR3nt: TGTGCCAGCAGCCTCTGGACAGTCAATACGCAGTATTTT

abundance: -
j_gene: TRBJ2-3
v_gene: TRBV6-1
d_gene: TRBD2
CDR3aa: CASRTSGGAPDTQYF
CDR3nt: TGTGCCAGCCGGACTAGCGGGGGGGCCCCAGATACGCAGTATTTT

abundance: -
j_gene: TRBJ2-5
v_gene: TRBV20-1
d_gene: TRBD2
CDR3aa: CSAHGLAGGFQETQYF
CDR3nt: TGCAGTGCTCACGGACTAGCGGGGGGTTTCCAAGAGACCCAGTACTTC

abundance: -
j_gene: TRBJ2-5
v_gene: TRBV20-1
d_gene: -
CDR3aa: CSARDLGLGETQYF
CDR3nt: TGCAGTGCTAGAGATTTAGGGCTAGGGGAGACCCAGTACTTC

abundance: -
j_gene: TRBJ1-3
v_gene: TRBV7-9
d_gene: -
CDR3aa: CASSMGISSDTIYF
CDR3nt: TGTGCCAGCAGCATGGGCATTAGCTCGGACACCATATATTTT

abundance: -
j_gene: TRBJ2-7
v_gene: TRBV10-3
d_gene: -
CDR3aa: CASTGAESYEQYF
CDR3nt: TGTGCCTCCACCGGGGCAGAATCCTACGAGCAGTACTTC

abundance: few
j_gene: TRBJ2-2
v_gene: TRBV5-1
d_gene: TRBD2
CDR3aa: CASSYSGGDTGELFF
CDR3nt: TGCGCCAGCAGCTATAGCGGGGGAGACACCGGGGAGCTGTTTTTT

abundance: -
j_gene: TRBJ2-1
v_gene: TRBV12-3/TRBV12-4
d_gene: -
CDR3aa: CASVGKGPFRVDLFF
CDR3nt: TGTGCCAGCGTCGGTAAGGGGCCCTTCCGGGTGGATTTGTTCTTC

abundance: -
j_gene: TRBJ2-5
v_gene: TRBV7-6
d_gene: TRBD1
CDR3aa: CASSAGGTGGQETQYF
CDR3nt: TGTGCCAGCAGCGCCGGAGGGACAGGGGGTCAAGAGACCCAGTACTTC

abundance: -
j_gene: TRBJ1-1
v_gene: TRBV12-3/TRBV12-4
d_gene: -
CDR3aa: CASSFYGENTEAFF
CDR3nt: TGTGCCAGCAGTTTTTACGGGGAGAACACTGAAGCTTTCTTT

abundance: few
j_gene: TRBJ2-7
v_gene: TRBV20-1
d_gene: -
CDR3aa: CSATGTSSYEQYF
CDR3nt: TGCAGTGCAACGGGAACAAGCTCCTACGAGCAGTACTTC

abundance: -
j_gene: TRBJ2-2
v_gene: TRBV2
d_gene: -
CDR3aa: CASSGDSGQGAIGELFF
CDR3nt: TGTGCCAGCAGTGGGGATAGCGGGCAGGGGGCTATCGGGGAGCTGTTTTTT

abundance: few
j_gene: TRBJ2-5
v_gene: TRBV12-3/TRBV12-4
d_gene: TRBD2
CDR3aa: CASSFWAGGETQYF
CDR3nt: TGTGCCAGCAGTTTTTGGGCGGGAGGGGAGACCCAGTACTTC

abundance: many
j_gene: TRBJ1-5
v_gene: TRBV20-1
d_gene: -
CDR3aa: CSASEEDQPQHF
CDR3nt: TGCAGTGCTAGCGAAGAGGATCAGCCCCAGCATTTT

abundance: -
j_gene: TRBJ2-5
v_gene: TRBV4-1
d_gene: -
CDR3aa: CASSHPQETSLRETQYF
CDR3nt: TGCGCCAGCAGCCACCCACAGGAAACATCCCTTAGAGAGACCCAGTACTTC

abundance: many
j_gene: TRBJ2-2
v_gene: TRBV6-4
d_gene: -
CDR3aa: CASSDSGQANTGELFF
CDR3nt: TGTGCCAGCAGTGACTCCGGCCAGGCTAACACCGGGGAGCTGTTTTTT

abundance: -
j_gene: TRBJ2-1
v_gene: TRBV19
d_gene: TRBD2
CDR3aa: CASTPAAGGPNEQFF
CDR3nt: TGTGCCAGTACCCCAGCAGCGGGGGGGCCGAATGAGCAGTTCTTC

abundance: few
j_gene: TRBJ2-3
v_gene: TRBV20-1
d_gene: -
CDR3aa: CSAREGGPITDTQYF
CDR3nt: TGCAGTGCTAGAGAGGGGGGTCCGATCACAGATACGCAGTATTTT

abundance: few
j_gene: TRBJ2-1
v_gene: TRBV12-3/TRBV12-4
d_gene: TRBD2
CDR3aa: CASSPLAGEYNEQFF
CDR3nt: TGTGCCAGCAGTCCACTAGCGGGGGAATACAATGAGCAGTTCTTC

abundance: few
j_gene: TRBJ2-7
v_gene: TRBV9
d_gene: TRBD2
CDR3aa: CASSERGHSYEQYF
CDR3nt: TGTGCCAGCAGCGAGCGGGGGCACTCCTACGAGCAGTACTTC

abundance: few
j_gene: TRBJ2-7
v_gene: TRBV7-9
d_gene: -
CDR3aa: CASSQRSSYEQYF
CDR3nt: TGTGCCAGCAGCCAACGAAGCTCCTACGAGCAGTACTTC

abundance: -
j_gene: TRBJ2-5
v_gene: TRBV6-2/TRBV6-3
d_gene: -
CDR3aa: CASSFPGVETQYF
CDR3nt: TGTGCCAGCAGTTTCCCGGGGGTAGAGACCCAGTACTTC

abundance: -
j_gene: TRBJ2-1
v_gene: TRBV7-9
d_gene: TRBD2
CDR3aa: CASSSTSGGPHEQFF
CDR3nt: TGTGCCAGCAGCTCGACTAGCGGGGGGCCCCATGAGCAGTTCTTC

abundance: few
j_gene: TRBJ2-2
v_gene: TRBV20-1
d_gene: TRBD2
CDR3aa: CSASLLAGEPNTGELFF
CDR3nt: TGCAGTGCTTCGTTACTAGCGGGGGAACCAAACACCGGGGAGCTGTTTTTT

abundance: -
j_gene: TRBJ2-1
v_gene: TRBV20-1
d_gene: TRBD2
CDR3aa: CSASFAGGVTYNEQFF
CDR3nt: TGCAGTGCTAGCTTCGCTGGGGGGGTGACCTACAATGAGCAGTTCTTC

abundance: -
j_gene: TRBJ2-1
v_gene: TRBV28
d_gene: -
CDR3aa: CASWTSYNEQFF
CDR3nt: TGTGCCAGCTGGACAAGCTACAATGAGCAGTTCTTC

abundance: few
j_gene: TRBJ2-7
v_gene: TRBV6-1
d_gene: -
CDR3aa: CASEGDLSDEQYF
CDR3nt: TGTGCCAGCGAGGGTGATCTTAGCGACGAGCAGTACTTC